This T cell receptor (beta chain) derives from a study of cytomegalovirus exposure and HLA in healthy donors. 13 Jbeta primers and 60 Vbeta primers were used for the PCR. Libraries were prepared by immunoSEQ multiplex PCR; TCRdb keeps only in-frame clonotypes and omits some of them. Altogether about 110,000 clones are present, more than 75% being singletons, with the ten largest covering approximately 1.8%. Points on this clone: What it binds is not known.

Study findings and constraints: HLA alleles were associated with 15,000 to 20,000 TCR beta sequences in a later analysis at 0.05 false discovery rate. CMV antigen specificity of a few CMV-associated chains was confirmed in vitro. In an earlier analysis, most TCR beta V segments were productive about 87% or about 30% of the time.

The CDR3 loop spans 15 amino acids. Between the trimmed V and J ends, which lost 2 bases and 10 bases, there was a span of 18 bases. The germline V gene encodes CDR1 MDHEN and CDR2 SYDVKM. This receptor was identified in a man aged 35 to 55 in good health and CMV-seronegative. V and J are TRBV28 and TRBJ2-1, with a tentative D call TRBD1 (5 bases). Specimen: PBMCs. For the CDR3, the DNA is TGTGCCAGCAGTTTAAACGGATTACAGGTCGGGGAGCAGTTCTTC. Its translation is CASSLNGLQVGEQFF.